The 27 T cell receptor beta chains reported below all come from one sample, sequenced in a study of Ad26.COV2.S vaccination and SARS-CoV-2 variants. Treatment of the sample: about 20 received Ad26.COV2.S at low or high dose, single or two shots; several received placebo; per-sample allocation not given. Day 63 after the first vaccine or placebo injection was the time point for sampling. Generated by immunoSEQ multiplex PCR, the TCRdb table keeps only in-frame clones and is missing some. The top ten clones hold 5.5% of a sample with around 310,000 clones, roughly 88% of them seen once. Sequencing used peripheral blood, obtained in a trial of Ad26.COV2.S vaccine versus placebo. These receptors all stem from a person between 18 and 59 years old who received the Ad26.COV2.S COVID-19 vaccine or a placebo.

The V call is TRBV11-3, the J call TRBJ2-3; 14 bases match TRBD2. The CDR3 has 16 amino acids. From germline, CDR1 is SGHNT and CDR2 YENEEA. V gave up 3 bases and J gave up 2 bases; unmatched junction bases: 1. The CDR3 nucleotides are TGTGCCAGCAGCTTGGGACTAGCGGGGGCCACAGATACGCAGTATTTT. Protein: CASSLGLAGATDTQYF.

The chain recombines TRBV7-2 with TRBJ1-5, with a tentative D call TRBD1 (5 bases). V dropped 0 bases and J dropped 5 bases, with 11 bases sitting between them. From germline, CDR1 is SGHTA and CDR2 FQGNSA. This CDR3 spans 15 amino acids. The CDR3, as DNA: TGTGCCAGCAGCTTAGCGGGCCAGGGTCATCAGCCCCAGCATTTT. Its translation: CASSLAGQGHQPQHF.

The gene calls are TRBV5-1 and TRBJ2-7; 11 positions agree with TRBD2. The CDR3 totals 15 residues. Germline V CDR1 and CDR2: SGHRS, YFSETQ. The trim removed 4 bases at V and 3 bases at J, leaving 6 bases unmatched. CDR3 residues: CASSPGTSGDYEQYF. The CDR3 coding sequence is TGCGCCAGCAGCCCGGGGACTAGCGGTGACTACGAGCAGTACTTC.

V is TRBV7-2 and J is TRBJ1-2; no reliable D call. V was cut by 3 bases and J by 8 bases, with 16 bases left in between. Germline V gives CDR1 SGHTA, CDR2 FQGNSA. This CDR3 spans 14 amino acids. CDR3 nucleotide sequence: TGTGCCAGCAGCTTTCTCTACGATTTGGGCGGCTACACCTTC. Amino acid sequence: CASSFLYDLGGYTF.

The chain uses TRBV5-1 and TRBJ2-3, with D tentatively TRBD1 or TRBD2 (5 bases each). Germline CDR1 and CDR2: SGHRS and YFSETQ. The V end lost 2 bases, the J end lost 0 bases, and 25 bases lay between the germline ends. This CDR3 is built from 20 residues. CDR3 sequence: CASSFGMGQGPEDSTDTQYF. The CDR3 bases are TGCGCCAGCAGCTTCGGGATGGGTCAGGGTCCTGAAGACAGCACAGATACGCAGTATTTT.

This chain links TRBV6-6 with TRBJ1-5; D is undetermined. There are 14 residues in the CDR3. Trimming left V 5 bases short and J 1 base short, with 9 bases between. From germline, CDR1 is MNHNY and CDR2 SVGAGI (reference sequence). CDR3: CASSDPVSNQPQHF. The CDR3 DNA reads as TGTGCCAGCAGTGACCCAGTCAGCAATCAGCCCCAGCATTTT.

The chain uses TRBV7-9 and TRBJ2-1; 8 nucleotides match TRBD1. Per germline, CDR1 SEHNR and CDR2 FQNEAQ (reference sequence). The ends lost 4 bases at V and 3 bases at J; junction bases unmatched: 5. This CDR3 region has 15 residues. CDR3 in amino acids: CASSSGQELYNEQFF. Here the CDR3 DNA reads TGTGCCAGCAGCTCGGGACAGGAGCTCTACAATGAGCAGTTCTTC.

The chain joins TRBV6-2 or TRBV6-3 to TRBJ1-2; D not resolved. The CDR3 contains 17 residues. CDR1 and CDR2 (germline): MNHEY, SVGEGT. V shed 0 bases and J shed 0 bases, with 14 bases lying between them. CDR3 protein: CASSYSMGRSSNYGYTF. Written as DNA, the CDR3 is TGTGCCAGCAGTTACTCGATGGGCAGGTCATCTAACTATGGCTACACCTTC.

The CDR3 DNA reads as TGTGCCAGCAGCACAGCGGGGGGGCCTGATGGGGAGCAGTACTTC. Its protein product is CASSTAGGPDGEQYF. The J gene is TRBJ2-7, the V gene TRBV13, with 10 bases fitting TRBD2. Germline V gives CDR1 PRHDT, CDR2 FYEKMQ (reference sequence). The CDR3 covers 15 residues. V dropped 5 bases and J dropped 7; count of bases not matched to a gene: 11. The complete variable domain, with remaining parts taken from reference TRBV13 and TRBJ2-7, reads AAGVIQSPRHLIKEKRETATLKCYPIPRHDTVYWYQQGPGQDPQFLISFYEKMQSDKGSIPDRFSAQQFSDYHSELNMSSLELGDSALYFCASSTAGGPDGEQYFGPGTRLTVT.

This chain links TRBV30 with TRBJ1-6, with 7 bases matching TRBD1. This CDR3 has 16 amino acids. In germline, CDR1 is GTSNPN, CDR2 SVGIG (reference sequence). V was pared by 4 bases and J by 7 bases, with 13 bases of the junction left unmatched. The CDR3 loop is CAWTSGWDSKNSPLHF. The CDR3 DNA is TGTGCCTGGACCTCGGGGTGGGACAGCAAGAATTCACCCCTCCACTTT.

The chain uses TRBV3-1 (or the pseudogene TRBV3-2) and TRBJ1-1, with D hard to call. With 1 base removed from V and 1 base from J, the gap between germline ends came to 7 bases. Germline-derived CDR1 and CDR2 are LGHDT and YNNKEL (reference sequence). The CDR3 loop spans 14 amino acids. The CDR3 DNA sequence: TGTGCCAGCAGCCAAGGTTGGGAGAACACTGAAGCTTTCTTT. This encodes CASSQGWENTEAFF.

V is TRBV2 and J is TRBJ2-1, with D perhaps TRBD1 (6 bases). Germline V lookup: CDR1 SNHLY, CDR2 FYNNEI. V shed 2 bases and J shed 15 bases, with 14 bases lying between them. The CDR3 is 12 amino acids. The DNA for the CDR3 is TGTGCCAGCAGTGAAAGTAGCGTCAGGGGGTTCTTC. Amino acid sequence: CASSESSVRGFF.

The J gene is TRBJ2-1, the V gene TRBV7-6; perhaps TRBD2 as D (6 bases). This CDR3 is built from 15 residues. Germline V lookup: CDR1 SGHVS, CDR2 FNYEAQ. V gave up 0 bases and J gave up 3 bases, with 9 bases separating them. The CDR3 DNA reads as TGTGCCAGCAGCTTAGCCGCGGGGAACTACAATGAGCAGTTCTTC. As protein: CASSLAAGNYNEQFF. Variable domain in full (rest from reference TRBV7-6 and TRBJ2-1): GAGVSQSPRYKVTKRGQDVALRCDPISGHVSLYWYRQALGQGPEFLTYFNYEAQQDKSGLPNDRFSAERPEGSISTLTIQRTEQRDSAMYRCASSLAAGNYNEQFFGPGTRLTVL.

This chain connects TRBV12-3 or TRBV12-4 to TRBJ1-2, with a tentative D call TRBD1 (6 bases). The CDR3 totals 12 residues. The germline V and J ends were trimmed by 5 bases and 7 bases, with 11 bases remaining between them. CDR3 region: CASSKGVGGYTF. The CDR3 DNA sequence: TGTGCCAGCAGTAAGGGGGTTGGTGGCTACACCTTC.

In DNA, the CDR3 is TGTGCCAGTAGTATAACCCGCTCTGGAAACACCATATATTTT. Translating it yields CASSITRSGNTIYF. The V call is TRBV19, the J call TRBJ1-3; no reliable D call. Per germline, CDR1 LNHDA and CDR2 SQIVND (reference sequence). CDR3 size: 14 residues. Trimming took off 2 bases at V and 0 bases at J, with 5 bases between the two ends.

This chain uses TRBV27 with TRBJ1-1; 8 bases agree with TRBD1. The length of the CDR3 is 15 residues. The V gene end was trimmed by 5 bases and the J gene end by 1 base; junction bases not matched to a gene: 6. Germline V gene sequence: CDR1 MNHEY, CDR2 SMNVEV (reference sequence). CDR3 sequence: CASSPLQGANTEAFF. Written as DNA, the CDR3 is TGTGCCAGCAGTCCGCTTCAGGGGGCGAACACTGAAGCTTTCTTT.

V gene TRBV18 combines with J gene TRBJ2-7, with TRBD2 identical over 13 bases. Germline V gives CDR1 KGHSH, CDR2 LQKENI. V shed 4 bases and J 6 bases; nucleotides not matched to a gene: 3. The CDR3 consists of 14 residues. The CDR3 DNA reads as TGTGCCAGCTCACTGGGACTAGCGGGAAGCGAGCAGTACGTC. It encodes CASSLGLAGSEQYV.

V gene TRBV4-3 combines with J gene TRBJ2-2; D may be TRBD1 (6 bases). The CDR3 has 18 residues. CDR1 is LGHNA and CDR2 is YSLEER in the germline V gene. V lost 0 bases to trimming and J lost 1 base, with 15 bases between them. The CDR3 DNA follows: TGCGCCAGCAGCCAAGACCGTATCGGACAGTTGAACACCGGGGAGCTGTTTTTT. This sequence encodes CASSQDRIGQLNTGELFF.

This chain links TRBV7-2 with TRBJ1-2; 8 nucleotides match TRBD1. After removal of 3 bases from V and 4 bases from J, the junction contained 4 bases not matched to a gene. Germline V lookup: CDR1 SGHTA, CDR2 FQGNSA. CDR3 length: 14 residues. For the CDR3, the DNA is TGTGCCAGCAGCTTCCAAGGACAGGGCTATGGCTACACCTTC. Its protein product is CASSFQGQGYGYTF.

The rearrangement links TRBV6-5 to TRBJ1-2; D unresolved. The V gene's germline CDR1 is MNHEY and CDR2 SVGAGI. Trimming stripped 6 bases from V and 5 bases from J, with 16 bases between. CDR3 length: 14 amino acids. The CDR3 loop reads CASRNTFWAYGYTF. In DNA, the CDR3 is TGTGCCAGCAGGAACACCTTTTGGGCTTATGGCTACACCTTC.

The V gene is TRBV11-2, the J gene TRBJ1-3; D call uncertain. Trimming cost V 1 base and J 0 bases, with 10 bases left between them. The germline gives CDR1 SGHAT, CDR2 FQNNGV. The length of the CDR3 is 16 residues. The CDR3 protein is CASSLGWTVSGNTIYF. Here the CDR3 DNA reads TGTGCCAGCAGCTTAGGTTGGACGGTCTCTGGAAACACCATATATTTT.

The gene calls are TRBV6-2 or TRBV6-3 and TRBJ1-5; D is unresolved. Trimming took off 5 bases at V and 0 bases at J, with 11 bases between the two ends. CDR3 length: 15 residues. Germline loops: CDR1 MNHEY, CDR2 SVGEGT. The CDR3 region is CASSEGGDSNQPQHF. Here the CDR3 DNA reads TGTGCCAGCAGTGAGGGCGGGGATAGCAATCAGCCCCAGCATTTT.

CDR3 sequence reads: CASSQDWGRGDNEQFF. The CDR3 coding sequence is TGCGCCAGCAGCCAAGATTGGGGCAGGGGGGACAATGAGCAGTTCTTC. The chain recombines TRBV4-3 with TRBJ2-1; D might be TRBD1 (7 bases). This CDR3 spans 16 amino acids. Germline V gene sequence: CDR1 LGHNA, CDR2 YSLEER. The germline V and J ends were trimmed by 0 bases and 5 bases, with 14 bases remaining between them.

The CDR3: CASSYAGLGTRGSYEQYV. The CDR3 region has the DNA TGTGCCAGCAGTTATGCGGGTTTAGGGACTAGGGGGAGCTACGAGCAGTACGTC. The chain carries TRBV6-2 or TRBV6-3 and TRBJ2-7; 8 bases agree with TRBD2. This CDR3 comprises 18 residues. Germline V gene sequence: CDR1 MNHEY, CDR2 SVGEGT. J lost 3 bases, V lost 3 bases, and 16 bases had no gene match.

The chain couples TRBV7-9 to TRBJ2-1; TRBD2 is a possible D gene (6 bases). V shed 3 bases and J shed 0 bases, with 18 bases lying between them. Germline values: CDR1 SEHNR, CDR2 FQNEAQ (reference sequence). This CDR3 has 18 amino acids. In DNA form, the CDR3 reads TGTGCCAGCAGCTTCGGTGTGGTTCGGGGGAGCTCCTACAATGAGCAGTTCTTC. It encodes CASSFGVVRGSSYNEQFF.

The chain is built from TRBV11-3 and TRBJ2-5, with unresolved D. Germline V gene sequence: CDR1 SGHNT, CDR2 YENEEA. CDR3 length: 12 amino acids. V shed 7 bases and J shed 2 bases, with 8 bases lying between them. CDR3 in DNA: TGTGCCAGCAAGGGTAGGCAAGAGACCCAGTACTTC. It specifies CASKGRQETQYF. Full variable domain (remainder filled in from reference TRBV11-3 and TRBJ2-5): EAGVVQSPRYKIIEKKQPVAFWCNPISGHNTLYWYLQNLGQGPELLIRYENEEAVDDSQLPKDRFSAERLKGVDSTLKIQPAELGDSAVYLCASKGRQETQYFGPGTRLLVL.

This clone was seen a single time. This chain joins TRBV24-1 and TRBJ1-3; D is perhaps TRBD1 (5 bases). In germline, CDR1 is KGHDR, CDR2 SFDVKD. This CDR3 spans 13 amino acids. Trimming took off 7 bases at V and 4 bases at J, with 10 bases between the two ends. The CDR3 region is CATRGTCGNTIYF. CDR3 nucleotide sequence: TGTGCCACCAGGGGGACTTGCGGAAACACCATATATTTT.